This T cell receptor beta chain stems from a study of T cells in Graves' hyperthyroidism and ophthalmopathy. Clinical Activity Scores of at least 3, NOSPECS grades of at least 4 and durations under 3 months characterized ophthalmopathy patients. The table lists this clonotype with many counts. The CDR3 regions of TCR beta were amplified from RNA transcripts. TCR CDR3 regions were first amplified by RT-PCR with HTBI primers. One entry per CDR3 protein results from TCRdb running MiXCR on the multiplex PCR reads. This table has about 520,000 distinct CDR3 sequences, around 22% appearing once. Source material: blood. The sequence derives from a young woman with Graves' ophthalmopathy.

The CDR3 loop is CASSLLPRFYGYTF. The CDR3 DNA is TGTGCCAGCAGCTTGCTTCCAAGATTCTATGGCTACACCTTC. The V call is TRBV5-6, the J call TRBJ1-2; no definite D call. Germline CDR1 reads SGHDT; CDR2 reads YYEEEE. Between the trimmed V and J ends, which lost 1 base and 4 bases, there was a span of 11 bases. This CDR3 comprises 14 residues.